The clone carrying this T cell receptor beta chain was picked up many times. Its cognate antigen is unknown. Points from the study as a whole: Larger-cohort validation covered only one TCR beta V-J rearrangement. In terms of TCR gene usage, tumor memory CD4+ T cells clustered together with blood and lymph node memory CD4+ cells, as well as with lymph node naive CD4+ cells.

Full-length variable regions came from constant-region reverse primers plus semi-nested Nested Universal Primer A PCR. MiXCR was run by TCRdb on the 5' RACE reads, yielding one entry per CDR3 protein. The sample contains more than 9,500 distinct CDR3 sequences, roughly 25% of which appear only once. V was pared by 1 base and J by 2 bases, with 8 bases between. This CDR3 contains 14 residues. Germline V gene sequence: CDR1 MGHRA, CDR2 YSYEKL. The sorted Tregs were CD4+CD25+CD127-/low cells. The sequencing input was Tregs sorted from blood. The TCR originated in a female donor with breast cancer. The rearrangement uses TRBV4-1 and TRBJ1-1; D is ambiguous. CDR3 sequence: CASSQGLVNTEAFF. CDR3 nucleotide sequence: TGCGCCAGCAGCCAAGGTTTAGTAAACACTGAAGCTTTCTTT.